This T cell receptor (beta chain) was captured in a study of cytomegalovirus exposure and HLA in healthy donors. About the research overall: Around 78 million unique TCR sequences came from HLA-typed donors in an early release.

The CDR3 consists of 16 residues. Germline assignment: CDR1 SGHDN and CDR2 FVKESK. The ends were cut back, 4 bases at V and 3 bases at J, with 18 bases in the middle. In the case of this clone: Its antigen is as yet unknown.

The primer mix had 60 Vbeta and 13 Jbeta primers. Assay used: immunoSEQ multiplex PCR; TCRdb lists only in-frame clones, some missing. This table has 90,000 to 120,000 clones, approximately 73% appearing once. The study's findings and limits: Roughly even sequencing depth across donors was the assumption behind the presence/absence analyses.

This chain links TRBV14 with TRBJ2-5, with no clear D. Sequences were obtained from PBMCs. This TCR was sampled from a woman aged 50 to 60 in good health and CMV-seropositive. The chain's CDR3 is CASSPKVPELKETQYF. In DNA form, the CDR3 reads TGTGCCAGCAGCCCGAAGGTCCCAGAACTAAAAGAGACCCAGTACTTC.